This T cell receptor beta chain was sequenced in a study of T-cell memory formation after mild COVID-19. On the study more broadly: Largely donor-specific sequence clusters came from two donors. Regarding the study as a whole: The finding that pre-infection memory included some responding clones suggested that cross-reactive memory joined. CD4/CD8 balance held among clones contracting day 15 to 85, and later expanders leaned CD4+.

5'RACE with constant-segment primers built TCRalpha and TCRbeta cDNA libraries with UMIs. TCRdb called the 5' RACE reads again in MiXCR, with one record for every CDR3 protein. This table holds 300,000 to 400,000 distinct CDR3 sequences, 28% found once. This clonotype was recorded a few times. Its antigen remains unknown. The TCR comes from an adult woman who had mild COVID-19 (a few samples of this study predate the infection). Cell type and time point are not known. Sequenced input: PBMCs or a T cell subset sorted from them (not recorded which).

The CDR3 nucleotides read TGTGCCACCAAGGTGGGGACAGGAGTCACCGGGGAGCTGTTTTTT. Translated, it gives CATKVGTGVTGELFF. The chain uses TRBV19 and TRBJ2-2, with 8 positions matching TRBD1. Germline CDR1 is LNHDA and CDR2 is SQIVND (reference sequence). V gave up 10 bases and J gave up 4 bases; unmatched junction bases: 11. This CDR3 region has 15 residues.